This entry lists 16 T cell receptor beta chains sequenced from one sample in a study of T cell responses to AZD1222 COVID-19 vaccine. The repertoire was sequenced with immunoSEQ multiplex PCR; TCRdb's copy has only in-frame clones and lacks some. The sample has about 110,000 clones, less than 95% seen once. The source was peripheral blood, collected 28 days after the second AZD1222 dose. The receptors here all came from an adult who received the AZD1222 COVID-19 vaccine.

The sample holds one count of this clone. The chain links TRBV4-3 to TRBJ1-5, with a possible D match to TRBD1 (5 bases). Germline CDR1 reads LGHNA; CDR2 reads YSLEER. CDR3 length: 18 residues. V dropped 1 base and J dropped 1 base, with 17 bases sitting between them. The CDR3: CASSQGGRGGWSNQPQHF. For the CDR3, the DNA is TGCGCCAGCAGCCAAGGGGGCCGGGGAGGTTGGAGCAATCAGCCCCAGCATTTT.

The chain joins TRBV7-2 to TRBJ2-1; perhaps TRBD1 as D (5 bases). V was cut by 7 bases and J by 7 bases, with 14 bases left in between. Germline CDR1 SGHTA, CDR2 FQGNSA. This CDR3 is built from 13 residues. The CDR3 reads CASTAGAANEQFF. Written as DNA, the CDR3 is TGTGCCAGCACCGCTGGGGCTGCAAATGAGCAGTTCTTC.

The V gene is TRBV7-9, the J gene TRBJ2-1, with D tentatively TRBD2 (5 bases). The CDR3 length is 15 residues. Germline CDR1 SEHNR, CDR2 FQNEAQ (reference sequence). The V gene lost 11 bases and the J gene lost 1 base, with 18 bases spanning the gap. The CDR3 sequence is CARKPGELSYNEQFF. The CDR3 DNA sequence: TGTGCCCGAAAACCTGGGGAGCTTTCCTACAATGAGCAGTTCTTC.

V and J are TRBV5-4 and TRBJ2-1; D is ambiguous. CDR1 is SGHNT and CDR2 is YYREEE in the germline V gene (reference sequence). Trimming pared 7 bases from V and 4 bases from J, leaving 9 bases between. The CDR3 consists of 12 residues. The CDR3: CASSLDYNEQFF. CDR3 DNA sequence: TGTGCCAGCTCACTCGATTACAATGAGCAGTTCTTC.

The chain links TRBV19 to TRBJ2-7; TRBD2 agrees at 7 bases. The germline gives CDR1 LNHDA, CDR2 SQIVND (reference sequence). With V trimmed by 5 bases and J by 3 bases, 1 base remained unmatched. CDR3 size: 12 residues. The DNA for the CDR3 is TGTGCCAGTAGTGGGGGGGGCTACGAGCAGTACTTC. Protein: CASSGGGYEQYF. Drawing the rest from reference TRBV19 and TRBJ2-7, the complete variable domain is DGGITQSPKYLFRKEGQNVTLSCEQNLNHDAMYWYRQDPGQGLRLIYYSQIVNDFQKGDIAEGYSVSREKKESFPLTVTSAQKNPTAFYLCASSGGGYEQYFGPGTRLTVT.

The chain has TRBV7-2 and TRBJ1-2; 9 nucleotides align to TRBD1. The germline V gene has CDR1 SGHTA and CDR2 FQGNSA. V lost 1 base and J lost 9; bases outside the gene matches: 9. The CDR3 sequence is 15 residues long. The CDR3 protein is CASSLGQGQGVSYTF. CDR3 DNA sequence: TGTGCCAGCAGCTTAGGACAGGGACAGGGTGTGAGCTACACCTTC.

The V call is TRBV7-2, the J call TRBJ1-5, with a tentative D call TRBD1 (5 bases). CDR3 size: 16 residues. The germline V gene encodes CDR1 SGHTA and CDR2 FQGNSA. The V and J ends lost 5 bases and 7 bases respectively, with 21 bases between them. In nucleotides, the CDR3 is TGTGCCAGCAGCGCAATTTGGGCTGCGGGGGGACAGCCCCAGCATTTT. Amino acids: CASSAIWAAGGQPQHF.

V gene TRBV7-6 combines with J gene TRBJ2-7, with D tentatively TRBD1 (6 bases). V was clipped by 6 bases and J by 0 bases, with 12 bases between them. Per germline, CDR1 SGHVS and CDR2 FNYEAQ. The CDR3 contains 14 residues. The CDR3 protein is CASSPTGTSYEQYF. DNA of the CDR3: TGTGCCAGCAGTCCAACAGGGACCTCCTACGAGCAGTACTTC.

This clone showed up just once. The chain recombines TRBV7-2 with TRBJ2-5; tentatively, D is TRBD2 (6 bases). V was pared by 2 bases and J by 4 bases, with 14 bases between. The V gene's germline CDR1 is SGHTA and CDR2 FQGNSA. CDR3 length: 15 residues. CDR3 coding DNA: TGTGCCAGCAGCTTAACCCGACTAGAAGGAGAGACCCAGTACTTC. This sequence encodes CASSLTRLEGETQYF.

The CDR3 bases are TGTGCCAGCAGCAAAGGACGGGGGGCCCCCTCGGATCCCAGAGGAGATACGCAGTATTTT. This encodes CASSKGRGAPSDPRGDTQYF. The chain uses TRBV21-1 and TRBJ2-3; the table names TRBD2, a call not compared with the DNA. TRBV21-1 is reported as a pseudogene. The CDR3 length is 20 residues.

This sequence joins TRBV7-2 and TRBJ2-7; tentatively, D is TRBD2 (7 bases). This CDR3 is built from 14 residues. Deletions cut 1 base from V and 6 bases from J, with 13 bases between. The germline CDR1 and CDR2 sequences are SGHTA and FQGNSA. DNA for the CDR3: TGTGCCAGCAGCTTAGGTGGGGGGGCTTCCGAGCAGTACTTC. It is translated as CASSLGGGASEQYF.

This clone was seen just once. The chain employs TRBV27 and TRBJ1-3; no definite D call. Deletions cut 5 bases from V and 4 bases from J, with 9 bases between. CDR1 and CDR2 from the germline V gene are MNHEY and SMNVEV (reference sequence). The CDR3 has 13 residues. CDR3 sequence: CASSPKAGNTIYF. The CDR3 region has the DNA TGTGCCAGCAGTCCCAAGGCCGGAAACACCATATATTTT.

This clone was counted ten times or more. This chain uses TRBV19 with TRBJ1-5; possible D gene TRBD1, 6 bases. The CDR3 covers 15 residues. V lost 3 bases and J 0 bases, leaving 9 bases between the germline ends. Germline CDR1 reads LNHDA; CDR2 reads SQIVND (reference sequence). CDR3 loop: CASSMRGDSNQPQHF. The CDR3 region has the DNA TGTGCCAGTAGTATGAGGGGGGATAGCAATCAGCCCCAGCATTTT.

Written as DNA, the CDR3 is TGTGCCATCGGTAAAGGACAGGGAGTCTACGAGCAGTACTTC. Translation: CAIGKGQGVYEQYF. V is TRBV10-3 and J is TRBJ2-7, with 8 bases fitting TRBD1. The J segment lost 3 bases and the V segment lost 8 bases, leaving 9 bases of the junction unmatched. CDR1 and CDR2 (germline): ENHRY, SYGVKD. The CDR3 covers 14 residues.

The chain links TRBV28 to TRBJ2-7; the match to TRBD2 covers 8 bases. Germline lookup yields CDR1 MDHEN and CDR2 SYDVKM. The CDR3 consists of 15 residues. V was clipped by 4 bases and J by 2 bases; unmatched bases: 7. The CDR3 nucleotides read TGTGCCAGCAGTTATTCTCGCGGGGGGCCCTACGAGCAGTACTTC. It codes for CASSYSRGGPYEQYF.

This clone was found a few times. The chain couples TRBV2 to TRBJ2-2; D may be TRBD1 (6 bases). Germline CDR1 reads SNHLY; CDR2 reads FYNNEI. V was shortened by 3 bases and J by 7 bases, with 15 bases between the two germline ends. The CDR3 sequence is 15 residues long. The CDR3 region has the DNA TGTGCCAGCAGTGATAAAACAGGGTGGGACGGGGAGCTGTTTTTT. It codes for CASSDKTGWDGELFF.